This entry concerns a single TCR beta chain. Its target is not known. MiXCR was run by TCRdb on the 5' RACE reads, yielding one entry per CDR3 protein. The data show around 350,000 distinct CDR3 sequences, 11% seen once. The data stem from a study of T cells after yellow fever vaccination. Study at large: Preparation of the low-cell-number fractions used SMART-Seq v4 Ultra Low Input. Whole-study results and caveats: Booster sampling recovered most clones from primary vaccination (approximately 97% CD4, around 90% CD8). It was a small share of clonotypes that appeared in both CD4 and CD8 compartments. Within FACS-sorted repertoires, abundant clonotypes contaminating from the bulk population could be present.

Material: PBMCs, obtained on the day of the first yellow fever vaccination. The source of this sequence is a man younger than 35 who received the YFV17D yellow fever vaccine.

CDR3: CASSQVRTETQYF. The CDR3 coding sequence is TGCGCCAGCAGCCAAGTTCGAACAGAGACCCAGTACTTC. V gene TRBV4-1 combines with J gene TRBJ2-5; D gene ambiguous. The V and J ends lost 1 base and 4 bases respectively, with 7 bases between them. Germline V gene sequence: CDR1 MGHRA, CDR2 YSYEKL. The CDR3 runs 13 residues.